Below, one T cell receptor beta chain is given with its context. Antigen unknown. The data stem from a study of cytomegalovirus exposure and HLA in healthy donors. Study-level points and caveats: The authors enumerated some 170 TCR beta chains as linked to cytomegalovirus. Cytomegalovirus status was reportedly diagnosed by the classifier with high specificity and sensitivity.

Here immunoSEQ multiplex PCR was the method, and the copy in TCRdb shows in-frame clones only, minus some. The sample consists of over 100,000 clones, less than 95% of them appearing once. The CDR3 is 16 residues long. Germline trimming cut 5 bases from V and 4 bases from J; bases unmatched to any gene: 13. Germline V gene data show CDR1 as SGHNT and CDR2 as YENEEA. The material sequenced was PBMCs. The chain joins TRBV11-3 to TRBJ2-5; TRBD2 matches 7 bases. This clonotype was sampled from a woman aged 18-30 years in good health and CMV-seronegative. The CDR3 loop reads CASSAGDTLMGETQYF. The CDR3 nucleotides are TGTGCCAGCAGCGCGGGGGATACCTTGATGGGAGAGACCCAGTACTTC.